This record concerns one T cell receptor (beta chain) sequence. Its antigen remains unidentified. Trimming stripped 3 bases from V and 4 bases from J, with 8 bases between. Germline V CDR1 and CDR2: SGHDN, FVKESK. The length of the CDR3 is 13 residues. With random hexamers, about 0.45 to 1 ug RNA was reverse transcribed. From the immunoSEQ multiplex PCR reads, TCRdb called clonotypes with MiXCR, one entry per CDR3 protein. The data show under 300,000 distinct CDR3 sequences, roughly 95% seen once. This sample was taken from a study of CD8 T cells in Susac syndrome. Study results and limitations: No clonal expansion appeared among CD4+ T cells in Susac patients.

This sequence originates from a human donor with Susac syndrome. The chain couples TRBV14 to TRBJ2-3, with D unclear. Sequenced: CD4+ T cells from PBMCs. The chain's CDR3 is CASSHWVADTQYF. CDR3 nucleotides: TGTGCCAGCAGCCATTGGGTGGCAGATACGCAGTATTTT. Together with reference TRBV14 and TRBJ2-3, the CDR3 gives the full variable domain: EAGVTQFPSHSVIEKGQTVTLRCDPISGHDNLYWYRRVMGKEIKFLLHFVKESKQDESGMPNNRFLAERTGGTYSTLKVQPAELEDSGVYFCASSHWVADTQYFGPGTRLTVL.